This T cell receptor beta chain was sequenced for a study of T cells in Graves' hyperthyroidism and ophthalmopathy. Trimming removed 7 bases at V and 4 bases at J, with 10 bases between. The CDR3 contains 13 residues. TCR beta CDR3 regions were amplified from RNA. TCR CDR3 regions were first amplified by RT-PCR with HTBI primers. Each CDR3 protein gets one entry after TCRdb re-called the multiplex PCR reads with MiXCR. This sample carries some 690,000 distinct CDR3 sequences, 17% of them seen once, and the ten largest clones take about 16%. The sequenced sample consisted of blood. This chain connects TRBV12-3 or TRBV12-4 to TRBJ2-2, with D uncertain. This receptor was identified in a man aged 50-60 years with Graves' hyperthyroidism. CDR3 amino acids: CASTQTVTGELFF. The CDR3 coding sequence is TGTGCCAGCACCCAGACCGTCACCGGGGAGCTGTTTTTT.